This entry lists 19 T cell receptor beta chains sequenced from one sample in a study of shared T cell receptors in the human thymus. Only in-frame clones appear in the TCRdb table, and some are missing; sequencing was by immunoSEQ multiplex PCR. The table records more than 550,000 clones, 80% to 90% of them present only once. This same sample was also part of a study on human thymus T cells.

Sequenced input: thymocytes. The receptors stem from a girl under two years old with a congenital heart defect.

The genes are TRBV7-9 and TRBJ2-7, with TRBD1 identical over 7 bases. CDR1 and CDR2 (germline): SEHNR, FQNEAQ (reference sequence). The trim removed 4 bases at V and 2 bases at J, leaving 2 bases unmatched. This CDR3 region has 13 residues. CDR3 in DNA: TGTGCCAGCAGCTACACAGGGGCCTACGAGCAGTACTTC. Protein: CASSYTGAYEQYF.

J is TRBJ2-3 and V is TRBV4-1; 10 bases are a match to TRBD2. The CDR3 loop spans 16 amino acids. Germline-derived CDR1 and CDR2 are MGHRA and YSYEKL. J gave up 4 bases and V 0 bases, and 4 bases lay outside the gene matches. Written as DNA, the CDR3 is TGCGCCAGCAGCCAAGAGAGCGGGGGGGCGCCAGATACGCAGTATTTT. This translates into CASSQESGGAPDTQYF.

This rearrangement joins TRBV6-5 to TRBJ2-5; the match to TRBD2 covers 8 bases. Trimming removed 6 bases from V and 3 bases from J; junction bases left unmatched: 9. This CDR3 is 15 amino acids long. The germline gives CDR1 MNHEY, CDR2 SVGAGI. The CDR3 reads CASSHLRGVKETQYF. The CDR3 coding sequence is TGTGCCAGCAGCCATCTGCGGGGGGTAAAAGAGACCCAGTACTTC.

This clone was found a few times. The CDR3 region is CAWRAGQGNTGELFF. CDR3 in DNA: TGTGCCTGGAGAGCCGGACAGGGGAACACCGGGGAGCTGTTTTTT. The V and J genes are TRBV30 and TRBJ2-2, with 8 bases aligning to TRBD1. This CDR3 is built from 15 residues. The germline gives CDR1 GTSNPN, CDR2 SVGIG (reference sequence). The V segment lost 3 bases and the J segment 1 base; nucleotides outside the gene matches: 4.

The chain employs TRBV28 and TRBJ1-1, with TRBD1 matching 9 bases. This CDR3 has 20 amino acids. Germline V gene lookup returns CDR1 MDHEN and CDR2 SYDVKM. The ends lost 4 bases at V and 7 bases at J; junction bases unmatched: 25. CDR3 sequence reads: CASSSPPGGTGRLDPDEAFF. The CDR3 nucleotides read TGTGCCAGCAGTTCACCTCCGGGAGGGACAGGGAGACTTGATCCTGATGAAGCTTTCTTT. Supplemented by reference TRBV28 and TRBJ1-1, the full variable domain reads DVKVTQSSRYLVKRTGEKVFLECVQDMDHENMFWYRQDPGLGLRLIYFSYDVKMKEKGDIPEGYSVSREKKERFSLILESASTNQTSMYLCASSSPPGGTGRLDPDEAFFGQGTRLTVV.

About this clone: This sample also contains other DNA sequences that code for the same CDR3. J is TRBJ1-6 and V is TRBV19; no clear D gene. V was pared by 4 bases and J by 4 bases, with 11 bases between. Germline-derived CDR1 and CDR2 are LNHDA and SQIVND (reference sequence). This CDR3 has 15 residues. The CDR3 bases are TGTGCCAGTAGTAAACCCTGGGAGTATAATTCACCCCTCCACTTT. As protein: CASSKPWEYNSPLHF.

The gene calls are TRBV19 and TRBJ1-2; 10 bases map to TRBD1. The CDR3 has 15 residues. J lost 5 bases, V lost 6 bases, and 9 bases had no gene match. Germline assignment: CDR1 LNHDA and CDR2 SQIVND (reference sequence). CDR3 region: CASRGQGTLGYGYTF. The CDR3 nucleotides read TGTGCCAGTAGGGGACAGGGGACGCTTGGTTATGGCTACACCTTC.

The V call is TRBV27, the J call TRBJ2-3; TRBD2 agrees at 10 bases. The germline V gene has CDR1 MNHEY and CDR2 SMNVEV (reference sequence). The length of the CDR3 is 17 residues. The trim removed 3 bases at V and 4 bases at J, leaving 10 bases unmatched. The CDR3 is CASSFMERGGHADTQYF. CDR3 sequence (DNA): TGTGCCAGCAGTTTCATGGAGCGGGGGGGCCATGCAGATACGCAGTATTTT.

The CDR3 is CASSPSGLGLVEVCEQFF. For the CDR3, the DNA is TGTGCCAGCAGCCCGAGTGGGCTTGGACTAGTCGAGGTGTGTGAGCAGTTCTTC. The chain is built from TRBV7-9 and TRBJ2-1; 7 bases map to TRBD2. V was pared by 5 bases and J by 9 bases, with 22 bases of the junction left unmatched. Looked up from germline, CDR1 is SEHNR and CDR2 is FQNEAQ (reference sequence). This CDR3 is built from 18 residues.

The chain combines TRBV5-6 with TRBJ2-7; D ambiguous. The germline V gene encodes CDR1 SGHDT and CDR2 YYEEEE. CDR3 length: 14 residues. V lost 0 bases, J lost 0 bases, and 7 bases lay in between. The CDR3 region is CASSLDKSSYEQYF. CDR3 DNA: TGTGCCAGCAGCTTGGATAAATCCTCCTACGAGCAGTACTTC.

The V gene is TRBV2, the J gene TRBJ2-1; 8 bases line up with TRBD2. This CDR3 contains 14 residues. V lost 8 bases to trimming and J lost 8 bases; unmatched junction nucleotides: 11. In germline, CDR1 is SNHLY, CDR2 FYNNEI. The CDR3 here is CASDEVAGSYEQFF. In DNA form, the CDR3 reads TGTGCCAGCGACGAGGTAGCGGGGAGTTATGAGCAGTTCTTC.

The CDR3 spells CASSGTGRALNTEAFF. DNA for the CDR3: TGTGCCAGCAGCGGGACAGGGAGGGCGCTAAACACTGAAGCTTTCTTT. V and J are TRBV5-4 and TRBJ1-1, with 9 bases identical to TRBD1. The CDR3 has 16 amino acids. The junction had 9 bases not matched to a gene; V was cut back by 4 bases and J by 2 bases. Germline CDR1 SGHNT, CDR2 YYREEE (reference sequence).

This CDR3 is CASSREGRRGYTF. The CDR3 bases are TGTGCCAGCAGCCGGGAGGGGCGTCGGGGCTACACCTTC. This sequence joins TRBV14 and TRBJ1-2, with D tentatively TRBD1 (5 bases). There are 13 residues in the CDR3. The V gene's germline CDR1 is SGHDN and CDR2 FVKESK. The ends were cut back, 4 bases at V and 8 bases at J, with 14 bases in the middle.

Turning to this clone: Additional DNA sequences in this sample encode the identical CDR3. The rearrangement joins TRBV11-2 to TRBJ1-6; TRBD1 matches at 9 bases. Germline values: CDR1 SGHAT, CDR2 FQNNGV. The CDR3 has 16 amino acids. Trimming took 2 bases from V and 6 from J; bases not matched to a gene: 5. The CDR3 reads CASSLRRDRVNSPLHF. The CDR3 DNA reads TGTGCCAGCAGCTTACGTCGGGACAGGGTTAATTCACCCCTCCACTTT.

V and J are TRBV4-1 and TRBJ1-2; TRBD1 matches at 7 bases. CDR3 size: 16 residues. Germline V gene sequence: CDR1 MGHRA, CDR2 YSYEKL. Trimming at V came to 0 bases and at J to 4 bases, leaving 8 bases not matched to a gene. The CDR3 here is CASSQDERQGTYGYTF. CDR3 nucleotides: TGCGCCAGCAGCCAAGACGAAAGACAGGGAACCTATGGCTACACCTTC.

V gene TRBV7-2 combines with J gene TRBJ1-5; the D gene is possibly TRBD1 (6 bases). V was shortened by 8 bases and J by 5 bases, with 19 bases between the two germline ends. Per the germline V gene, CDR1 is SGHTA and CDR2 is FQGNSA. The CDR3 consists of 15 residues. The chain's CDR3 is CASGTLQGPDQPQHF. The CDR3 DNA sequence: TGTGCCAGCGGCACACTACAGGGCCCAGATCAGCCCCAGCATTTT. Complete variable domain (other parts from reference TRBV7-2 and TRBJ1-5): GAGVSQSPSNKVTEKGKDVELRCDPISGHTALYWYRQSLGQGLEFLIYFQGNSAPDKSGLPSDRFSAERTGGSVSTLTIQRTQQEDSAVYLCASGTLQGPDQPQHFGDGTRLSIL.

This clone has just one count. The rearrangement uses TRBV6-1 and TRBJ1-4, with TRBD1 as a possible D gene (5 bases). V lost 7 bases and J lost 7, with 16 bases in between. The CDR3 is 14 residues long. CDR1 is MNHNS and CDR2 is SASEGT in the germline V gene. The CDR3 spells CASIQEGMSEKLFF. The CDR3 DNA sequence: TGTGCCAGCATTCAGGAGGGGATGAGTGAAAAACTGTTTTTT.

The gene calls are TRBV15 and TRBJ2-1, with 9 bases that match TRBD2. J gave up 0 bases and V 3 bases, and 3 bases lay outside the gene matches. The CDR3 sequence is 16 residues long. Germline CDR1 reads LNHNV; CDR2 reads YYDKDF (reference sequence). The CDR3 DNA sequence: TGTGCCACCAGCAGGGTTAGCGGGAGCTCCTACAATGAGCAGTTCTTC. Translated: CATSRVSGSSYNEQFF.

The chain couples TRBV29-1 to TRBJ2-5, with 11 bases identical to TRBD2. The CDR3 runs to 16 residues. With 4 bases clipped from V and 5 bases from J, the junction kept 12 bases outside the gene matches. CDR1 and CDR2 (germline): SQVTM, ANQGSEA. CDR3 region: CSVGPPTSGGLETQYF. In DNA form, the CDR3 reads TGCAGCGTTGGTCCCCCCACTAGCGGGGGTTTGGAGACCCAGTACTTC.